This entry lists 26 T cell receptor beta chains sequenced from one sample in a study of blood T cell repertoires in COVID-19. The repertoire was sequenced with immunoSEQ multiplex PCR; TCRdb's copy has only in-frame clones and lacks some. The profile shows over 130,000 clones, roughly 85% of them singletons. Sequencing was performed on peripheral blood. The source of these receptors is a man aged 45 to 65 with acute or convalescent COVID-19.

V gene TRBV5-1 combines with J gene TRBJ1-1; D is unclear. V dropped 0 bases and J dropped 4 bases, with 10 bases sitting between them. The V gene's germline CDR1 is SGHRS and CDR2 YFSETQ. The CDR3 is 14 amino acids. The CDR3, as DNA: TGCGCCAGCAGCTTGGCCATGGGAGGCACTGAAGCTTTCTTT. Encoded protein: CASSLAMGGTEAFF.

The chain is built from TRBV10-3 and TRBJ2-2; TRBD2 matches 10 bases. The germline CDR1 and CDR2 sequences are ENHRY and SYGVKD. With V trimmed by 7 bases and J by 0 bases, 5 bases remained unmatched. The CDR3 runs 16 residues. The CDR3 here is CAIKSLAGTNTGELFF. The CDR3 coding sequence is TGTGCCATCAAATCACTAGCGGGAACGAACACCGGGGAGCTGTTTTTT.

In DNA, the CDR3 is TGTGCCAGCAGCAAAGTTGGCCTAGCGGGGACATCTCGGGAGCAGTACTTC. Protein product: CASSKVGLAGTSREQYF. The gene calls are TRBV21-1 and TRBJ2-7; the table's TRBD2 call for D was not verified on the DNA. TRBV21-1 is reported as a pseudogene. The CDR3 is 17 residues long.

V usage is TRBV11-2 and J usage is TRBJ2-1; TRBD1 matches 7 bases. This CDR3 is 14 amino acids long. V shed 4 bases, J shed 3 bases, and the junction held 3 bases outside the gene matches. Germline CDR1 and CDR2: SGHAT and FQNNGV. CDR3 region: CASSSRTGYNEQFF. DNA for the CDR3: TGTGCCAGCAGCTCCCGGACAGGCTACAATGAGCAGTTCTTC.

Concerning this clone: One end of the junction is discordant with germline, which a read error may explain. The sample carries other DNA sequences with the same CDR3. This chain joins TRBV6-2 or TRBV6-3 and TRBJ1-2, with 8 bases fitting TRBD1. This CDR3 has 16 amino acids. CDR1 is MNHEY, CDR2 SVGEGT, per germline. CDR3 bases: TGTGCCAGCAGTTACGTACCGCTCAGGACAGGGTATGGCTACACCTTT. Amino acid sequence: CASSYVPLRTGYGYTF.

The rearrangement joins TRBV3-1 (or the pseudogene TRBV3-2) to TRBJ1-4; 9 nucleotides line up with TRBD1. Per the germline V gene, CDR1 is LGHDT and CDR2 is YNNKEL (reference sequence). The CDR3 has 16 amino acids. Trimming at V came to 4 bases and at J to 8 bases, leaving 11 bases not matched to a gene. CDR3 residues: CASSPLAGQGFEKLFF. The CDR3 bases are TGTGCCAGCAGCCCCCTGGCGGGACAGGGCTTCGAAAAACTGTTTTTT.

V and J are TRBV6-6 and TRBJ2-7; D may be TRBD2 (6 bases). Per germline, CDR1 MNHNY and CDR2 SVGAGI (reference sequence). The CDR3 runs 13 residues. V lost 10 bases and J lost 1, with 14 bases in between. In nucleotides, the CDR3 is TGTGCCACCACGGGGGATCATTCCTACGAGCAGTACTTC. Protein: CATTGDHSYEQYF.

The chain links TRBV5-1 to TRBJ1-4; 9 nucleotides match TRBD1. The trim removed 9 bases at V and 7 bases at J, leaving 13 bases unmatched. From germline, CDR1 is SGHRS and CDR2 YFSETQ. The CDR3 totals 15 residues. CDR3 residues: CAIPGQGPSGEKLFF. CDR3 DNA sequence: TGCGCCATCCCGGGACAGGGACCTTCGGGTGAAAAACTGTTTTTT. The variable domain in full, with the rest retrieved from reference TRBV5-1 and TRBJ1-4, is KAGVTQTPRYLIKTRGQQVTLSCSPISGHRSVSWYQQTPGQGLQFLFEYFSETQRNKGNFPGRFSGRQFSNSRSEMNVSTLELGDSALYLCAIPGQGPSGEKLFFGSGTQLSVL.

V usage is TRBV3-1 (or the pseudogene TRBV3-2) and J usage is TRBJ1-1; possibly TRBD1 for D (5 bases). The CDR3 is 13 residues long. CDR1 is LGHDT, CDR2 YNNKEL, per germline (reference sequence). Trimming removed 4 bases at V and 4 bases at J, with 10 bases between. The chain's CDR3 is CASSPNGGTEAFF. The CDR3 DNA follows: TGTGCCAGCAGCCCTAACGGGGGCACTGAAGCTTTCTTT.

This clone was recorded once. This chain connects TRBV30 to TRBJ1-3, with D tentatively TRBD1 (6 bases). V was pared by 3 bases and J by 2 bases, with 8 bases between. The germline V gene has CDR1 GTSNPN and CDR2 SVGIG (reference sequence). This CDR3 comprises 13 residues. The CDR3 reads CAWRQGAGNTIYF. DNA for the CDR3: TGTGCCTGGAGACAGGGAGCTGGAAACACCATATATTTT. The variable domain in full, with the rest retrieved from reference TRBV30 and TRBJ1-3, is SQTIHQWPATLVQPVGSPLSLECTVEGTSNPNLYWYRQAAGRGLQLLFYSVGIGQISSEVPQNLSASRPQDRQFILSSKKLLLSDSGFYLCAWRQGAGNTIYFGEGSWLTVV.

The chain recombines TRBV11-2 with TRBJ2-7; 8 bases agree with TRBD2. J lost 0 bases, V lost 2 bases, and 6 bases had no gene match. The germline gives CDR1 SGHAT, CDR2 FQNNGV. This CDR3 contains 16 residues. CDR3 in amino acids: CASSLSGLATSYEQYF. In nucleotides, the CDR3 is TGTGCCAGCAGCTTATCAGGACTAGCCACCTCCTACGAGCAGTACTTC.

The genes are TRBV12-3 or TRBV12-4 and TRBJ1-2; no clear D. This CDR3 has 12 amino acids. Trimming left V 4 bases short and J 8 bases short, with 11 bases between. In DNA, the CDR3 is TGTGCCAGCAGTTACGGGGTTGAGGGCTACACCTTC. Protein: CASSYGVEGYTF.

The V and J genes are TRBV19 and TRBJ1-5; D possibly corresponds to TRBD1 (6 bases). V gave up 0 bases and J gave up 12 bases, with 9 bases separating them. The CDR3 is 12 amino acids. The germline V gene encodes CDR1 LNHDA and CDR2 SQIVND (reference sequence). CDR3 in amino acids: CASSIDPQGQHF. CDR3 nucleotide sequence: TGTGCCAGTAGTATAGATCCACAGGGCCAGCATTTT.

This sequence joins TRBV15 and TRBJ2-6; TRBD1 agrees at 7 bases. This CDR3 region has 14 residues. CDR1 is LNHNV and CDR2 is YYDKDF in the germline V gene (reference sequence). J lost 2 bases, V lost 6 bases, and 1 base had no gene match. This CDR3 reads CATRDRAGANVLTF. The DNA of the CDR3 is TGTGCCACCAGAGACAGGGCTGGGGCCAACGTCCTGACTTTC.

The genes are TRBV6-6 and TRBJ1-2; the D gene is possibly TRBD1 (6 bases). The V gene lost 2 bases and the J gene lost 3 bases, with 7 bases spanning the gap. CDR1 and CDR2 from the germline V gene are MNHNY and SVGAGI (reference sequence). CDR3 length: 13 residues. CDR3 coding DNA: TGTGCCAGCAGTTACCGGACAGACTATGGCTACACCTTC. As protein: CASSYRTDYGYTF.

In this sample, this clone turned up once. CDR3 DNA sequence: TGTGCCAGCAGCCAAGGAGGGGGCACCTACGAGCAGTACTTC. It encodes CASSQGGGTYEQYF. The J gene is TRBJ2-7, the V gene TRBV3-1 (or the pseudogene TRBV3-2); 7 bases are a match to TRBD1. Trimming at V came to 1 base and at J to 2 bases, leaving 2 bases not matched to a gene. The CDR3 is 14 amino acids. Germline values: CDR1 LGHDT, CDR2 YNNKEL (reference sequence).

This clone appeared once. The DNA for the CDR3 is TGTGCCAGCAGTTCCCACCTTACAGGGATGTACTATGGCTACACCTTC. Its protein product is CASSSHLTGMYYGYTF. The chain carries TRBV27 and TRBJ1-2, with D perhaps TRBD1 (6 bases). There are 16 residues in the CDR3. V lost 4 bases and J lost 3, with 18 bases in between. CDR1 is MNHEY and CDR2 is SMNVEV in the germline V gene (reference sequence).

J is TRBJ2-1 and V is TRBV24-1; 12 bases map to TRBD2. The CDR3 sequence is 16 residues long. The V gene's germline CDR1 is KGHDR and CDR2 SFDVKD. V dropped 4 bases and J dropped 11; count of bases not matched to a gene: 11. The CDR3 DNA reads TGTGCCACCAGTGACGCTATTACCCTAGCGGGAGGGAAGCAGTTCTTC. It is translated as CATSDAITLAGGKQFF.

The chain links TRBV7-9 to TRBJ2-7; a possible D gene is TRBD2 (6 bases). CDR3 size: 12 residues. Trimming cost V 3 bases and J 7 bases, with 10 bases left between them. Germline V gene lookup returns CDR1 SEHNR and CDR2 FQNEAQ (reference sequence). The CDR3 DNA reads as TGTGCCAGCAGCTTGGGGGGATGGGAGCAGTACTTC. It translates to CASSLGGWEQYF.

The count of this clone is one. The rearrangement links TRBV2 to TRBJ2-1; 11 bases are a match to TRBD2. Germline CDR1 SNHLY, CDR2 FYNNEI. The CDR3 is 15 amino acids. V was clipped by 2 bases and J by 7 bases; unmatched bases: 4. CDR3 nucleotide sequence: TGTGCCAGCAGTGAACTAGCGGGAGGAAAAAATGAGCAGTTCTTC. This encodes CASSELAGGKNEQFF.

The rearrangement joins TRBV19 to TRBJ1-4; D gene ambiguous. Per the germline V gene, CDR1 is LNHDA and CDR2 is SQIVND (reference sequence). The CDR3 contains 14 residues. The germline V and J ends were trimmed by 8 bases and 8 bases, with 18 bases remaining between them. This CDR3 is CASEPGIGREKLFF. The CDR3 DNA follows: TGTGCCAGTGAGCCGGGAATCGGAAGAGAAAAACTGTTTTTT.

The gene calls are TRBV12-5 and TRBJ1-1; no reliable D call. The CDR3 has 12 residues. Per germline, CDR1 LGHNT and CDR2 FRNRAP. Trimming stripped 6 bases from V and 1 base from J, with 6 bases between. This chain's CDR3 is CASGPGNTEAFF. Written as DNA, the CDR3 is TGTGCTAGTGGCCCAGGGAACACTGAAGCTTTCTTT. The variable domain in full, with the rest retrieved from reference TRBV12-5 and TRBJ1-1, is DARVTQTPRHKVTEMGQEVTMRCQPILGHNTVFWYRQTMMQGLELLAYFRNRAPLDDSGMPKDRFSAEMPDATLATLKIQPSEPRDSAVYFCASGPGNTEAFFGQGTRLTVV.

The chain couples TRBV15 to TRBJ1-2, with D possibly TRBD1 on 5 matching bases. V was shortened by 3 bases and J by 4 bases, with 18 bases between the two germline ends. The CDR3 loop spans 16 amino acids. CDR1 and CDR2 from the germline V gene are LNHNV and YYDKDF (reference sequence). This chain's CDR3 is CATSRGGGVALYGYTF. CDR3 nucleotides: TGTGCCACCAGCAGGGGCGGGGGGGTGGCCCTCTATGGCTACACCTTC.

This sequence joins TRBV27 and TRBJ2-7; D is possibly TRBD1 (5 bases). CDR1 and CDR2 from the germline V gene are MNHEY and SMNVEV (reference sequence). Between the trimmed V and J ends, which lost 7 bases and 4 bases, there was a span of 23 bases. The CDR3 has 16 residues. CDR3 sequence (DNA): TGTGCCAGCAAAATCCAGGGTTATGGAGCGATATACGAGCAGTACTTC. It codes for CASKIQGYGAIYEQYF.

V and J are TRBV2 and TRBJ2-3; D possibly corresponds to TRBD2 (5 bases). Trimming left V 5 bases short and J 3 bases short, with 9 bases between. This CDR3 is 13 amino acids long. The V gene's germline CDR1 is SNHLY and CDR2 FYNNEI. The CDR3 reads CASSSGPTDTQYF. CDR3 sequence (DNA): TGTGCCAGCAGTAGCGGCCCGACAGATACGCAGTATTTT.

This chain connects TRBV28 to TRBJ1-1; perhaps TRBD1 as D (5 bases). The CDR3 has 17 residues. V lost 3 bases and J lost 9, with 26 bases in between. Germline assignment: CDR1 MDHEN and CDR2 SYDVKM. This CDR3 reads CASSLVLWGVANRQAFF. CDR3 bases: TGTGCCAGCAGTTTGGTGCTCTGGGGGGTGGCGAACAGACAAGCTTTCTTT. The entire variable domain, with the rest obtained from reference TRBV28 and TRBJ1-1, is as follows: DVKVTQSSRYLVKRTGEKVFLECVQDMDHENMFWYRQDPGLGLRLIYFSYDVKMKEKGDIPEGYSVSREKKERFSLILESASTNQTSMYLCASSLVLWGVANRQAFFGQGTRLTVV.